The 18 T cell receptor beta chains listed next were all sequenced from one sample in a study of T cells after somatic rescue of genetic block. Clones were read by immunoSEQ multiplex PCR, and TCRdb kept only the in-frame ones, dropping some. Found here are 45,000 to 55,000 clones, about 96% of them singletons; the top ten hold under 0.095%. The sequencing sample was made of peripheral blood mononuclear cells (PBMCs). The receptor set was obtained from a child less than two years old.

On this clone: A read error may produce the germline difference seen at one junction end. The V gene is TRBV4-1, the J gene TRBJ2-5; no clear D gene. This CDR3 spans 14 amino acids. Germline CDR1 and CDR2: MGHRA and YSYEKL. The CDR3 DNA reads TGCGCCAGCAGCCAAGGTAACAGCCAAGAGGCCCAGTACTTC. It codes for CASSQGNSQEAQYF.

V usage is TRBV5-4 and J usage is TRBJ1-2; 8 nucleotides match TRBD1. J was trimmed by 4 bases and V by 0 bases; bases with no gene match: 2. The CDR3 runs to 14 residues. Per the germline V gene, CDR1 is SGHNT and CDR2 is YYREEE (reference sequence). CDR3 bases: TGTGCCAGCAGCTTGGGGGGGACAGGCTATGGCTACACCTTC. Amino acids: CASSLGGTGYGYTF.

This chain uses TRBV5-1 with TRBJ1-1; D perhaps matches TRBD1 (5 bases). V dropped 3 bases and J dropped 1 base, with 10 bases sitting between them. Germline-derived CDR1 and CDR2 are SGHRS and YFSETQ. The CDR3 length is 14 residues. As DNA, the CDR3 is TGCGCCAGCAGCTCCTCCGGGGCGAACACTGAAGCTTTCTTT. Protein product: CASSSSGANTEAFF.

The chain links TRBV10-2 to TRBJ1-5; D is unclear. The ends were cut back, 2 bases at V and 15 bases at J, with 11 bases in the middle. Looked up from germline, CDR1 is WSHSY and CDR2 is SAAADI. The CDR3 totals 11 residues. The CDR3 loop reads CASSEGIQAHF. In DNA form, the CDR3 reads TGCGCCAGCAGTGAGGGGATTCAGGCGCATTTT.

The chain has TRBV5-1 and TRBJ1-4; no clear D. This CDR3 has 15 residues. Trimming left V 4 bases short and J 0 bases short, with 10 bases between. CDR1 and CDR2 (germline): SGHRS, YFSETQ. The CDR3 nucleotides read TGCGCCAGCAGCGCGGTCGGAGCAACTAATGAAAAACTGTTTTTT. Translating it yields CASSAVGATNEKLFF.

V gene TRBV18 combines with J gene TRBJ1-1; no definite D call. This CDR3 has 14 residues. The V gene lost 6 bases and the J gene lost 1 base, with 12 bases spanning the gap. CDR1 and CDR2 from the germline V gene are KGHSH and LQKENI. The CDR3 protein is CASSPARTNTEAFF. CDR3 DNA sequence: TGTGCCAGCTCGCCAGCTAGGACGAACACTGAAGCTTTCTTT.

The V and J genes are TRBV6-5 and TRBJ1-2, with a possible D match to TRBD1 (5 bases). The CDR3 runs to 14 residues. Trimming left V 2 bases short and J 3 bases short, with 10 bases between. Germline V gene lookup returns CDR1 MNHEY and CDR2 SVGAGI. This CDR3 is CASSYAGGDYGYTF. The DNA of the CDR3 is TGTGCCAGCAGTTACGCCGGGGGGGACTATGGCTACACCTTC.

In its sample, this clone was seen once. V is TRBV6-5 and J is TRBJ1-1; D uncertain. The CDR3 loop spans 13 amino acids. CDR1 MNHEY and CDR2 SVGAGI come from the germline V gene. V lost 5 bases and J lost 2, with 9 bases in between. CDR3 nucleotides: TGTGCCAGCAGTGCTACAGTAAACACTGAAGCTTTCTTT. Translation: CASSATVNTEAFF.

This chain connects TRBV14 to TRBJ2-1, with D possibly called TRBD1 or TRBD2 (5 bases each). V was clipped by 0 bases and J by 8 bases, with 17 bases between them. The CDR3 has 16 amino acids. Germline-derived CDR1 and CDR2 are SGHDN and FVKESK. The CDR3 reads CASSQETGPGMDEQFF. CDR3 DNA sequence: TGTGCCAGCAGCCAAGAGACGGGGCCGGGCATGGATGAGCAGTTCTTC.

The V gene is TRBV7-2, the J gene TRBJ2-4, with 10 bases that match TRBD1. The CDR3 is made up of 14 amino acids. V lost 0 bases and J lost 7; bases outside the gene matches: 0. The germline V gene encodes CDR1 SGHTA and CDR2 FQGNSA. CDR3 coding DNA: TGTGCCAGCAGCTTAGCGACAGGGGGCAACATTCAGTACTTC. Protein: CASSLATGGNIQYF.

This chain's CDR3 is CASSGDTTNYGYTF. DNA of the CDR3: TGTGCCAGCAGCGGGGACACTACTAACTATGGCTACACCTTC. The chain links TRBV5-4 to TRBJ1-2, with D tentatively TRBD1 (6 bases). The V and J ends lost 4 bases and 0 bases respectively, with 10 bases between them. The CDR3 is 14 residues long. Germline V gene sequence: CDR1 SGHNT, CDR2 YYREEE (reference sequence).

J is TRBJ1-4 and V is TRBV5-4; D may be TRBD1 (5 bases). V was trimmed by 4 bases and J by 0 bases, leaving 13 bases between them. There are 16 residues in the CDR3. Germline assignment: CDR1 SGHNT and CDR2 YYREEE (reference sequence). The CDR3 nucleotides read TGTGCCAGCAGCCGTGCAGTGGGGGCAACTAATGAAAAACTGTTTTTT. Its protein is CASSRAVGATNEKLFF.

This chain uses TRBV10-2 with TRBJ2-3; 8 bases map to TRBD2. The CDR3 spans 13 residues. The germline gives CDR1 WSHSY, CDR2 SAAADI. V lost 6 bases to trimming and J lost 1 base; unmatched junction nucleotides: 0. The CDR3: CASRLAGTDTQYF. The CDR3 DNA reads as TGCGCCAGCAGACTAGCGGGCACAGATACGCAGTATTTT.

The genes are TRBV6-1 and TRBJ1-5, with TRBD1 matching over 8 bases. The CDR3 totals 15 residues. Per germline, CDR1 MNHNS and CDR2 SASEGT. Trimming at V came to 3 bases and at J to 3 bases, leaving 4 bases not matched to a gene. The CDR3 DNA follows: TGTGCCAGCAGTGAGGCAGGGGGCTTCAATCAGCCCCAGCATTTT. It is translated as CASSEAGGFNQPQHF.

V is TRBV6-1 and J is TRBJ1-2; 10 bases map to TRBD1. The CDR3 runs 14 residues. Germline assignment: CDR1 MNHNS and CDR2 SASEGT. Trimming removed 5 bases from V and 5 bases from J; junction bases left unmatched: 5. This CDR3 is CASSSGQGRYGYTF. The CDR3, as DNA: TGTGCCAGCAGTTCGGGACAGGGGAGGTATGGCTACACCTTC.

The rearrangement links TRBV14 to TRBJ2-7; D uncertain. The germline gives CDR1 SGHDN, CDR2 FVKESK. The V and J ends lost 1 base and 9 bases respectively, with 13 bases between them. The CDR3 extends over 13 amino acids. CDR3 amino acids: CASSQAPDARQYF. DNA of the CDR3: TGTGCCAGCAGCCAAGCTCCCGACGCGAGGCAGTACTTC.

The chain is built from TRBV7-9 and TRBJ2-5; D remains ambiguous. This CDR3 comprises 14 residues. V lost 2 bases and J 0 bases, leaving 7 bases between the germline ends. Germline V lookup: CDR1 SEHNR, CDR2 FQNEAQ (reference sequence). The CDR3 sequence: CASSLIRDQETQYF. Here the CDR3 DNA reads TGTGCCAGCAGCTTAATACGGGACCAAGAGACCCAGTACTTC.

In DNA, the CDR3 is TGTGCCAGCAGCTTGGCCGGCGTGGGGGAGCAGTACTTC. Translation: CASSLAGVGEQYF. This rearrangement joins TRBV5-6 to TRBJ2-7; no clear D gene. The V gene's germline CDR1 is SGHDT and CDR2 YYEEEE. The ends were cut back, 0 bases at V and 7 bases at J, with 11 bases in the middle. The CDR3 totals 13 residues.